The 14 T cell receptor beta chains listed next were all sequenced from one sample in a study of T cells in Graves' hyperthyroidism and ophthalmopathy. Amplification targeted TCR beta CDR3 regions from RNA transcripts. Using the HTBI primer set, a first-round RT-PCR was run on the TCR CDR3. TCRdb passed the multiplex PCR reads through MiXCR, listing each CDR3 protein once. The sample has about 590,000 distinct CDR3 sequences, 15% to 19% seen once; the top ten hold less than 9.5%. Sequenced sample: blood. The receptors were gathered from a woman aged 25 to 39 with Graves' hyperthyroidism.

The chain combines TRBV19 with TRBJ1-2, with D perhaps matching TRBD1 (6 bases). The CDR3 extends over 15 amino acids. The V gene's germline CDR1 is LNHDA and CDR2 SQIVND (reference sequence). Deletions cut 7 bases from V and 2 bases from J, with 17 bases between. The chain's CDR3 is CASTQPGTTNYGYTF. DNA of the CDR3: TGTGCCAGTACCCAACCCGGGACAACCAACTATGGCTACACCTTC.

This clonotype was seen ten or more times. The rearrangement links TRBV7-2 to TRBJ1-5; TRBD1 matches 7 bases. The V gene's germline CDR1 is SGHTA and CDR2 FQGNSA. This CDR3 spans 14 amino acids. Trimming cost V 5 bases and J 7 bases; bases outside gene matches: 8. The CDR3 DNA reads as TGTGCCAGCAGCCCCTTGACAGGGATACAGCCCCAGCATTTT. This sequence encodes CASSPLTGIQPQHF.

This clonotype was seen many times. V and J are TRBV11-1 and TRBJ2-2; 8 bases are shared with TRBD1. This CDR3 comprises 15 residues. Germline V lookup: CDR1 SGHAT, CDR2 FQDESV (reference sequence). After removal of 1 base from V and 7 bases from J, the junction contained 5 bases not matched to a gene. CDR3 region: CASSLGTGLVGELFF. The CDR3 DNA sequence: TGTGCCAGCAGCTTAGGGACAGGGCTTGTCGGGGAGCTGTTTTTT.

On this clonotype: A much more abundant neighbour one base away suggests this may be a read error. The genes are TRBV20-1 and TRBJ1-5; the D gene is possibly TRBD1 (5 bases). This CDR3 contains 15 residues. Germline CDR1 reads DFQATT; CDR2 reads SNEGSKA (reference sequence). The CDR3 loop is CSARGGQSVNQAQHF. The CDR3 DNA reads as TGCAGTGCTAGAGGAGGACAATCCGTCAATCAGGCCCAGCATTTT.

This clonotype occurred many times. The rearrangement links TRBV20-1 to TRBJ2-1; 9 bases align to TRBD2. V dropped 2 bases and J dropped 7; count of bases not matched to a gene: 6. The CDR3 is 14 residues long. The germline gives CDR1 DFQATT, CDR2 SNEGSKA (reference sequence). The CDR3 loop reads CSARSSGRGNEQFF. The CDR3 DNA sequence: TGCAGTGCTAGAAGTAGCGGGAGAGGTAATGAGCAGTTCTTC.

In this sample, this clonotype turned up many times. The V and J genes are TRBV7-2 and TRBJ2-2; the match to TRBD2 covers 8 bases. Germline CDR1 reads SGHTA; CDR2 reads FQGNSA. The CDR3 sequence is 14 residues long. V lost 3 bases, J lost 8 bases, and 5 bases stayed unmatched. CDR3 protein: CASSFRREGGELFF. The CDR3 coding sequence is TGTGCCAGCAGCTTTAGACGGGAGGGGGGGGAGCTGTTTTTT.

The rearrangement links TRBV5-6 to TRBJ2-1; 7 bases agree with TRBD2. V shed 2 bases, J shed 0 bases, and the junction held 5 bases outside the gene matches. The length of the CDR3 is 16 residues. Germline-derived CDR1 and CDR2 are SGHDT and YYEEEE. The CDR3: CASSFSGSHSYNEQFF. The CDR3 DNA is TGTGCCAGCAGCTTTAGCGGGTCCCACTCCTACAATGAGCAGTTCTTC.

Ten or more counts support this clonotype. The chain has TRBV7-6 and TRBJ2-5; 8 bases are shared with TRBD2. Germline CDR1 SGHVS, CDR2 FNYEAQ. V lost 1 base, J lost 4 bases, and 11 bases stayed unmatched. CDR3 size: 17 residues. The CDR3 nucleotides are TGTGCCAGCAGCTTAGAAGGGCTAGCGGGCTTGGGAGAGACCCAGTACTTC. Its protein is CASSLEGLAGLGETQYF.

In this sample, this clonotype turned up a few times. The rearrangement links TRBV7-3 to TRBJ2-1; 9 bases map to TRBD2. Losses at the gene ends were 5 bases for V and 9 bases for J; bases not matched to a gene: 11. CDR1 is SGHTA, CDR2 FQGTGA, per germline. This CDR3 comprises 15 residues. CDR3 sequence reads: CASSPRVAGVIEQFF. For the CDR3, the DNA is TGTGCCAGCAGCCCACGGGTAGCGGGAGTAATTGAGCAGTTCTTC.

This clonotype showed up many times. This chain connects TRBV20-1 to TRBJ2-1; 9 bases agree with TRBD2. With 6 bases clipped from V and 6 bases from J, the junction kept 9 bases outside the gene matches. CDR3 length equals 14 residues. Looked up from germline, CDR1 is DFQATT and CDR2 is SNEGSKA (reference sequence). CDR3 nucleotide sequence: TGCAGTGCCTGGGGACTAGCTCCCCGCAATGAGCAGTTCTTC. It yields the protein CSAWGLAPRNEQFF.

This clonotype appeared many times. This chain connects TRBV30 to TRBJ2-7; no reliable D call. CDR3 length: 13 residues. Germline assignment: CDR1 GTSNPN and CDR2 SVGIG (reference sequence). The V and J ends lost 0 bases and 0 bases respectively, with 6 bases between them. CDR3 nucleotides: TGTGCCTGGAGTGTGCAAATCTCCTACGAGCAGTACTTC. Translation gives CAWSVQISYEQYF.

The CDR3 region is CASSPYTRLAGELFF. The CDR3 DNA reads as TGTGCCAGCAGCCCTTATACCAGACTAGCCGGGGAGCTGTTTTTT. The chain carries TRBV14 and TRBJ2-2; possibly TRBD2 for D (6 bases). CDR1 SGHDN and CDR2 FVKESK come from the germline V gene. V lost 4 bases, J lost 6 bases, and 15 bases lay in between. CDR3 length: 15 amino acids. Supplemented by reference TRBV14 and TRBJ2-2, the full variable domain reads EAGVTQFPSHSVIEKGQTVTLRCDPISGHDNLYWYRRVMGKEIKFLLHFVKESKQDESGMPNNRFLAERTGGTYSTLKVQPAELEDSGVYFCASSPYTRLAGELFFGEGSRLTVL.

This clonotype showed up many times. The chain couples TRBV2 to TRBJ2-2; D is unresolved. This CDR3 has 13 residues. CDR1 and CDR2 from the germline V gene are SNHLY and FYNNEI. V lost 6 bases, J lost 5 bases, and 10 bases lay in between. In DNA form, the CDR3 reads TGTGCCAGCAGCGTGGACGTAACCGGGGAGCTGTTTTTT. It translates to CASSVDVTGELFF.

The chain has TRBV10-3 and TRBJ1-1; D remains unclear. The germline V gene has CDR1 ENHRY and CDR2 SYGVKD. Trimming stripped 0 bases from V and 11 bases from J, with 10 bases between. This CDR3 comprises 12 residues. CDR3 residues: CAISESTGEAFF. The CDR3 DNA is TGTGCCATCAGTGAGTCGACGGGAGAGGCTTTCTTT.